The TCR beta chain under discussion was sequenced for a study of blood T cell repertoires in COVID-19. This CDR3 spans 14 amino acids. Germline CDR1 and CDR2: GTSNPN and SVGIG (reference sequence). V lost 4 bases and J lost 1; bases outside the gene matches: 6. Using immunoSEQ multiplex PCR, the repertoire was profiled, and TCRdb retains in-frame clones only, with some absent. Of about 160,000 clones in the sample, over 80% were seen once. The sequenced material came from peripheral blood. This receptor was taken from a woman in her fifties or sixties with acute or convalescent COVID-19. The rearrangement uses TRBV30 and TRBJ1-1; 7 positions match TRBD1. The chain's CDR3 is CAWTQGQTNTEAFF. The CDR3 bases are TGTGCCTGGACCCAGGGACAGACGAACACTGAAGCTTTCTTT.